This T cell receptor (beta chain) was observed in a study of blood T cell repertoires in COVID-19. The repertoire was sequenced with immunoSEQ multiplex PCR; TCRdb's copy has only in-frame clones and lacks some. The sample contains 200,000 to 300,000 clones, roughly four fifths of which appear only once. V lost 3 bases, J lost 4 bases, and 9 bases lay in between. CDR1 and CDR2 from the germline V gene are MDHEN and SYDVKM. This CDR3 spans 13 amino acids. The chain has TRBV28 and TRBJ2-5, with a possible D match to TRBD2 (6 bases). The clonotype comes from a woman aged 65 to 85 with acute or convalescent COVID-19. Sequencing input: peripheral blood. The CDR3 nucleotides are TGTGCCAGCAGTTTGGGGCGGGGAGAGACCCAGTACTTC. Amino acids: CASSLGRGETQYF.